This TCR beta chain was observed in a study of cytomegalovirus exposure and HLA in healthy donors. Study at large: Researchers found that more than 70% of some 400 genotyped donors fell within the Caucasian-associated ancestry cluster.

A multiplex PCR was run with 60 Vbeta primers and 13 Jbeta primers. Some clones are missing from TCRdb's copy, which holds only in-frame ones; the method was immunoSEQ multiplex PCR. This table has some 140,000 clones, 76% appearing once. Unmatched junction bases numbered 16, after V lost 3 bases and J lost 3 bases. Germline V gene sequence: CDR1 GTSNPN, CDR2 SVGIG (reference sequence). The CDR3 runs 19 residues. The source material was PBMCs. The receptor was isolated from a female donor in good health and CMV-seropositive. The V call is TRBV30, the J call TRBJ2-6; 8 bases fit TRBD2. The chain's CDR3 is CAWRPGFKRGGYGANVLTF. The CDR3 nucleotides are TGTGCCTGGAGACCGGGTTTTAAACGGGGGGGTTATGGGGCCAACGTCCTGACTTTC.